The 16 T cell receptor beta chains listed next were all sequenced from one sample in a study of T cells in narcolepsy. TCRdb keeps only in-frame clones here, not all; method: immunoSEQ multiplex PCR. The profile shows 25,000 to 40,000 clones, roughly 90% of them singletons. Source material: CD45RA- memory CD4+ T cells from PBMCs. Receptors originate from a human donor with narcolepsy.

To note about this clone: Germline and junction disagree at one end, which may indicate a read error. This chain connects TRBV11-2 to TRBJ1-2; 7 positions agree with TRBD1. CDR3 size: 13 residues. Germline V gives CDR1 SGHAT, CDR2 FQNNGV. The DNA for the CDR3 is TGTGCCAGCAGCTACTACAGGGGCCCTCCCCCAGCCTTC. Residues: CASSYYRGPPPAF. Variable domain in full (rest from reference TRBV11-2 and TRBJ1-2): EAGVAQSPRYKIIEKRQSVAFWCNPISGHATLYWYQQILGQGPKLLIQFQNNGVVDDSQLPKDRFSAERLKGVDSTLKIQPAKLEDSAVYLCASSYYRGPPPAFGSGTRLTVV.

The rearrangement joins TRBV28 to TRBJ1-6; the D is unclear. This CDR3 region has 14 residues. The V gene lost 5 bases and the J gene lost 12 bases, with 17 bases spanning the gap. The germline gives CDR1 MDHEN, CDR2 SYDVKM. The CDR3 DNA sequence: TGTGCCAGCAGTCTCGGACCCCCATTCGGACCCCTCCACTTT. Translation gives CASSLGPPFGPLHF. Full variable domain (rest looked up from reference TRBV28 and TRBJ1-6): DVKVTQSSRYLVKRTGEKVFLECVQDMDHENMFWYRQDPGLGLRLIYFSYDVKMKEKGDIPEGYSVSREKKERFSLILESASTNQTSMYLCASSLGPPFGPLHFGNGTRLTVT.

The V gene is TRBV5-6, the J gene TRBJ2-5, with TRBD2 matching over 9 bases. J gave up 1 base and V 0 bases, and 4 bases lay outside the gene matches. Germline V gene data show CDR1 as SGHDT and CDR2 as YYEEEE. The CDR3 runs 16 residues. The CDR3 DNA sequence: TGTGCCAGCAGCTTGGTTCTAGCGGGGATCCAAGAGACCCAGTACTTC. Translated: CASSLVLAGIQETQYF.

This clone was counted once. This chain uses TRBV6-6 with TRBJ1-1; D not resolved. Trimming pared 6 bases from V and 3 bases from J, leaving 8 bases between. CDR3 length equals 12 residues. Germline CDR1 reads MNHNY; CDR2 reads SVGAGI (reference sequence). The CDR3 nucleotides are TGTGCCAGCAGGGACGGGCACACTGAAGCTTTCTTT. Encoded protein: CASRDGHTEAFF.

This clone was seen a few times. V and J are TRBV5-8 and TRBJ2-3; D may be TRBD1 (5 bases). V dropped 3 bases and J dropped 2 bases, with 10 bases sitting between them. The CDR3 consists of 14 residues. CDR1 and CDR2 (germline): SGHTS, YDEGEE. The CDR3 sequence: CASSSRQYTDTQYF. The CDR3 DNA is TGTGCCAGCAGCTCTCGACAGTACACAGATACGCAGTATTTT.

The CDR3 bases are TGTGCCAGCAGCGTAGAAGGTAGCAATCAGCCCCAGCATTTT. Its translation: CASSVEGSNQPQHF. The V gene is TRBV9, the J gene TRBJ1-5, with D unclear. The CDR3 is 14 residues long. Trimming left V 0 bases short and J 0 bases short, with 4 bases between. Germline V gene sequence: CDR1 SGDLS, CDR2 YYNGEE.

This chain links TRBV15 with TRBJ1-4, with D tentatively TRBD1 (5 bases). V was pared by 0 bases and J by 13 bases, with 9 bases between. This CDR3 region has 12 residues. The V gene's germline CDR1 is LNHNV and CDR2 YYDKDF (reference sequence). For the CDR3, the DNA is TGTGCCACCAGCAGAGAAGGGGAACGACTGTTTTTT. As protein: CATSREGERLFF.

CDR3 protein: CATAPGQGAREAFF. The CDR3 coding sequence is TGTGCCACTGCTCCGGGACAGGGGGCTCGAGAGGCTTTCTTT. V usage is TRBV5-5 and J usage is TRBJ1-1, with 12 bases that match TRBD1. The V gene's germline CDR1 is SGHKS and CDR2 YYEKEE (reference sequence). CDR3 length: 14 residues. The V segment lost 9 bases and the J segment 11 bases; nucleotides outside the gene matches: 14.

This chain uses TRBV18 with TRBJ2-7, with 10 bases lining up with TRBD2. After removal of 6 bases from V and 5 bases from J, the junction contained 13 bases not matched to a gene. The CDR3 length is 16 residues. From germline, CDR1 is KGHSH and CDR2 LQKENI. The CDR3 DNA follows: TGTGCCAGCTCCCCATCTCCTAGCGGGAGAGGCAACGAGCAGTACTTC. It yields the protein CASSPSPSGRGNEQYF.

This chain uses TRBV7-6 with TRBJ1-1, with no clear D. Trimming cost V 3 bases and J 2 bases, with 7 bases left between them. Germline V lookup: CDR1 SGHVS, CDR2 FNYEAQ. This CDR3 comprises 13 residues. The CDR3 loop reads CASSFPGNTEAFF. CDR3 DNA sequence: TGTGCCAGCAGCTTCCCAGGTAACACTGAAGCTTTCTTT.

V gene TRBV14 combines with J gene TRBJ2-3; unclear D gene. V gave up 2 bases and J gave up 9 bases, with 12 bases separating them. The length of the CDR3 is 13 residues. Germline V CDR1 and CDR2: SGHDN, FVKESK. CDR3 bases: TGTGCCAGCAGCCAACACGACGACGGGACGCAGTATTTT. This sequence encodes CASSQHDDGTQYF.

The CDR3 bases are TGTGCCTGGAGCAGAACTGAAGCTTTCTTT. It encodes CAWSRTEAFF. The rearrangement uses TRBV30 and TRBJ1-1; D is ambiguous. The germline V gene has CDR1 GTSNPN and CDR2 SVGIG (reference sequence). Trimming pared 3 bases from V and 5 bases from J, leaving 4 bases between. The CDR3 extends over 10 amino acids.

This clone showed up just once. The V and J genes are TRBV6-6 and TRBJ2-4; TRBD1 aligns across 9 bases. V was clipped by 6 bases and J by 7 bases; unmatched bases: 7. This CDR3 region has 14 residues. CDR1 and CDR2 (germline): MNHNY, SVGAGI (reference sequence). CDR3 coding DNA: TGTGCCAGCAGGGCTGGAACAGGGGGCAACATTCAGTACTTC. Its protein is CASRAGTGGNIQYF.

The chain couples TRBV6-5 to TRBJ1-6; tentative D call: TRBD1 (5 bases). V gave up 10 bases and J gave up 9 bases, with 16 bases separating them. Germline loops: CDR1 MNHEY, CDR2 SVGAGI. This CDR3 has 13 residues. CDR3 region: CAIGRQSGSPLHF. The CDR3 DNA sequence: TGTGCCATCGGGCGACAGAGCGGTTCACCCCTCCACTTT.

The CDR3 DNA reads as TGTGCCAGCAGTTCAACCGAACAGGGGAACTATGGCTACACCTTC. Translating gives CASSSTEQGNYGYTF. The V and J genes are TRBV27 and TRBJ1-2, with 7 bases fitting TRBD1. CDR1 and CDR2 from the germline V gene are MNHEY and SMNVEV (reference sequence). V shed 4 bases and J 2 bases; nucleotides not matched to a gene: 7. The CDR3 totals 15 residues.

This chain connects TRBV27 to TRBJ2-2; D possibly corresponds to TRBD1 (6 bases). The V and J ends lost 3 bases and 6 bases respectively, with 8 bases between them. Germline-derived CDR1 and CDR2 are MNHEY and SMNVEV (reference sequence). The CDR3 sequence is 13 residues long. The DNA of the CDR3 is TGTGCCAGCAGTTTTACAGGGCCCGGGGAGCTGTTTTTT. Amino acids: CASSFTGPGELFF.